This TCR beta chain was retrieved from a study of blood T cell repertoires in COVID-19. Study-level information: COVID-19 samples from acute and convalescent phases originated in the United States, Italy and Spain. The cDNA or gDNA used as material had been derived from T cells, B-cell-depleted T cells, or PBMCs.

As processed by the authors: The assay estimated nucleated cells by amplifying reference gene primers. Measured with immunoSEQ multiplex PCR; TCRdb has only the in-frame clones, and not every one. V and J calls and clone size are given by that table; D and trimming were obtained from the DNA. Found here are hundreds of thousands of clones, 85% of them singletons; the top ten hold around 2.5%. Germline V gene data show CDR1 as SGHRS and CDR2 as YFSETQ. The CDR3 runs to 14 residues. Trimming shortened V by 4 bases and J by 6 bases, and 13 bases separated the two germline ends. Cohort 3 donors counted as recovered after two negative PCRs, clearance, or resolved symptoms.

The sample consisted of PBMCs or T cells enriched from blood (not recorded which). The chain couples TRBV5-1 to TRBJ2-2; D uncertain. The TCR originated in a woman aged 45 to 65 who had recovered from COVID-19. The CDR3 is CASSLPMRSGELFF. The CDR3 DNA is TGCGCCAGCAGCCTCCCTATGAGGTCCGGGGAGCTGTTTTTT.